The T cell receptor (beta chain) described here comes from a study of T cell responses to AZD1222 COVID-19 vaccine. Regarding this clone: The antigen is unknown.

Germline CDR1 and CDR2: SGHNT and YYREEE (reference sequence). The CDR3 extends over 16 amino acids. The ends were cut back, 0 bases at V and 5 bases at J, with 17 bases in the middle. Generated by immunoSEQ multiplex PCR, the TCRdb table keeps only in-frame clones and is missing some. The sample lists roughly 120,000 clones, approximately 93% occurring once. General study points: The study found vaccine-associated CD4 TCRs spanning spike, dominant at 160-218 and 743-854. Baseline serology detected seropositivity in only 5 to 7 AZD1222 recipients.

The material sequenced was peripheral blood, taken on day 0 of AZD1222 vaccination. This TCR derives from an adult in good health. The chain carries TRBV5-4 and TRBJ2-5, with a weak D call TRBD1 (5 bases). The CDR3 loop is CASSLDATLGAETQYF. The CDR3, as DNA: TGTGCCAGCAGCTTGGATGCAACCTTAGGGGCGGAGACCCAGTACTTC.